The source of this T cell receptor (beta chain) is a study of OX40 agonist ivuxolimab in advanced cancers. Study information: Patients were treated with ivuxolimab, an agonistic anti-OX40 (CD134) antibody. Ivuxolimab, which patients received intravenously every 2 weeks, was dosed at 0.01 to 10 mg/kg.

Study-level results: The study did not work out the antigen specificity of the expanded peripheral T cells.

The CDR3 covers 14 residues. The V end lost 3 bases, the J end lost 8 bases, and 13 bases lay between the germline ends. The germline V gene has CDR1 LNHDA and CDR2 SQIVND (reference sequence). This clone appeared a few times. Its specificity is not known. Clones were read by immunoSEQ multiplex PCR, and TCRdb kept only the in-frame ones, dropping some. The table records around 15,000 clones, roughly 71% of them present only once. This chain links TRBV19 with TRBJ1-4; a weak D match, TRBD1 (6 bases). The TCR comes from an adult with an advanced solid tumor such as melanoma, head and neck, liver or kidney cancer. The sequencing here drew on CD4+ or CD8+ T cells sorted from blood, taken in a trial of the OX40 agonist ivuxolimab. The CDR3 spells CASSIWTEREKLFF. In DNA form, the CDR3 reads TGTGCCAGTAGTATCTGGACAGAACGGGAAAAACTGTTTTTT.